The rows below give T cell receptor beta chains drawn from one sample of a study of control samples from healthy donors and cancer patients. The repertoire was sequenced with immunoSEQ multiplex PCR; TCRdb's copy has only in-frame clones and lacks some. The sample yields fewer than 120,000 clones, 85% to 90% seen once. The specimen was PBMCs. The receptors derive from a woman aged 55-69 years with lung cancer. CDR3s leave out the opening cysteine and the closing phenylalanine or tryptophan.

ASLNLGDGNQPQH TRBJ1-5 13 TRBV19
ASSSRTGGSEQY TRBJ2-7 12 TRBV14
ASSLGQGSTEAF TRBJ1-1 12 TRBV11-2
ASSPSGGGQPQH TRBJ1-5 12 TRBV11-2
ASSSGQGGYGYT TRBJ1-2 12 TRBV5-1
ASSSPGQGAYEQF TRBJ2-1 13 TRBV28
ASSFNAGDQPQH TRBJ1-5 12 TRBV5-1
ASTESQSLSGYT TRBJ1-2 12 TRBV5-1
ASTRRGGQDGYT TRBJ1-2 12 TRBV7-9
SVDYLTDRGDMGTEAF TRBJ1-1 16 TRBV29-1
ASSPGSGEREQY TRBJ2-7 12 TRBV19
ASSVGVTSGSPHEQF TRBJ2-1 15 TRBV9
ASAGPYNEQF TRBJ2-1 10 TRBV3-1/TRBV3-2
ASSEAFTGAGNTIY TRBJ1-3 14 TRBV6-1
SVRSAAGELF TRBJ2-2 10 TRBV29-1
ASSLYPDTQY TRBJ2-3 10 TRBV28
ASSPDRASEAF TRBJ1-1 11 TRBV5-1
ASSQEGEWGLGLNSNIQY TRBJ2-4 18 TRBV3-1/TRBV3-2
ASSPQDLGTEAF TRBJ1-1 12 TRBV18
ASSGSVVRENEKLF TRBJ1-4 14 TRBV6-1
ATSEEAQGGNEKLF TRBJ1-4 14 TRBV15
ASSLGPGGWVPKLYGYT TRBJ1-2 17 TRBV28
ASSSQGPQEAF TRBJ1-1 11 TRBV7-9
ASSESGRSYNEQF TRBJ2-1 13 TRBV2
ASSPAQGSREKLF TRBJ1-4 13 TRBV19
ASTPHKNTEAF TRBJ1-1 11 TRBV19
ASSGGGTHTQY TRBJ2-3 11 TRBV5-6
ATSPLGRGDHQETQY TRBJ2-5 15 TRBV15
ASGLWTTGTGELF TRBJ2-2 13 TRBV4-1
ATSRTIVMSATNEKLF TRBJ1-4 16 TRBV15
ASSKRTSGNGVEQF TRBJ2-1 14 TRBV7-2
ASSQARNRREEKLF TRBJ1-4 14 TRBV3-1/TRBV3-2
ASSVKGSGANVLT TRBJ2-6 13 TRBV2
ASSFQGADTQY TRBJ2-3 11 TRBV5-6
ASSLADTNTGELF TRBJ2-2 13 TRBV7-7
ASSYSDEGTDTQY TRBJ2-3 13 TRBV6-2/TRBV6-3
ASSITGGVNQPQH TRBJ1-5 13 TRBV19
ASSVGHESPLH TRBJ1-6 11 TRBV9
ASSSRGQDFYEQY TRBJ2-7 13 TRBV11-3
ASSPGTINYGYT TRBJ1-2 12 TRBV4-3
ASSKGQGVNEQF TRBJ2-1 12 TRBV2
ASSPALEETQY TRBJ2-5 11 TRBV18
ASSFIPAGYTADNEQF TRBJ2-1 16 TRBV5-1
ASSRGMGEQPQH TRBJ1-5 12 TRBV11-1
ASSVDVGNTGELF TRBJ2-2 13 TRBV9
ASSQGPGGRSYEQY TRBJ2-7 14 TRBV4-1
ASSEEGGYT TRBJ1-2 9 TRBV2
ASSPYRDFLGEQF TRBJ2-1 13 TRBV19
ASSPGGQETQY TRBJ2-5 11 TRBV18
ASSTRGGRWDEQY TRBJ2-7 13 TRBV5-8
ASSLYGRYSGNTIY TRBJ1-3 14 TRBV5-8
ASSLGPDSPLH TRBJ1-6 11 TRBV5-1